This TCR beta chain was recovered during a study of technical replicates of blood from a few donors. Trimming took 2 bases from V and 3 from J, leaving 14 bases between them. The CDR3 runs to 15 residues. Germline lookup yields CDR1 SGHRS and CDR2 YFSETQ. The data were produced by immunoSEQ multiplex PCR, yet TCRdb's version contains in-frame clones alone and is incomplete. The table has 70,000 to 85,000 clones, 97% seen once. The V gene is TRBV5-1, the J gene TRBJ1-1; D is unresolved. The TCR was taken from a human donor in good health. Sequences were obtained from T cells isolated from PBMCs. The CDR3 DNA reads as TGCGCCAGCAGCTTCGGAACCGGACTCCACACTGAAGCTTTCTTT. Translation: CASSFGTGLHTEAFF.